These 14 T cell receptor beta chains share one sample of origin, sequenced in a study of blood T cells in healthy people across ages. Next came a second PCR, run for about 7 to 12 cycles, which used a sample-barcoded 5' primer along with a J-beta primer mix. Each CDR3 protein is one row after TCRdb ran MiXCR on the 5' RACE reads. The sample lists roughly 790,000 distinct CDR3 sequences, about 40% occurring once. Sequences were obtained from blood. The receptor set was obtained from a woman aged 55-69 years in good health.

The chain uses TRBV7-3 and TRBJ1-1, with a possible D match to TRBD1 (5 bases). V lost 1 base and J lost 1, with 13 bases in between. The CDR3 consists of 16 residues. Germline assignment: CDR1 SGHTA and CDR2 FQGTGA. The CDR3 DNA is TGTGCCAGCAGCTTAATGGCGGGGCTGGAGAACACTGAAGCTTTCTTT. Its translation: CASSLMAGLENTEAFF.

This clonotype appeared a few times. The CDR3 nucleotides read TGCAGCGTTGAAGGACAGGGGGAGAGCACAGATACGCAGTATTTT. It translates to CSVEGQGESTDTQYF. This chain joins TRBV29-1 and TRBJ2-3; TRBD1 aligns across 9 bases. Trimming took 1 base from V and 0 from J; bases not matched to a gene: 2. In germline, CDR1 is SQVTM, CDR2 ANQGSEA. This CDR3 contains 15 residues.

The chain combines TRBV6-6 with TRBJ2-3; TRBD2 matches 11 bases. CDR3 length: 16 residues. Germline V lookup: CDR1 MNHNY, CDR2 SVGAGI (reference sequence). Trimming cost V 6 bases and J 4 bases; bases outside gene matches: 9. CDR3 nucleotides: TGTGCCAGCAGCCGCGGGTTAGCGGGAGGGTCAGATACGCAGTATTTT. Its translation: CASSRGLAGGSDTQYF.

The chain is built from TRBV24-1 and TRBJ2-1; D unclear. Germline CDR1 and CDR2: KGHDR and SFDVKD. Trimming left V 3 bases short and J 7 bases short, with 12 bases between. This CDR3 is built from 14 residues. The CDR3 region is CATSDRDATNEQFF. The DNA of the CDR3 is TGTGCCACCAGTGATCGAGACGCCACGAATGAGCAGTTCTTC.

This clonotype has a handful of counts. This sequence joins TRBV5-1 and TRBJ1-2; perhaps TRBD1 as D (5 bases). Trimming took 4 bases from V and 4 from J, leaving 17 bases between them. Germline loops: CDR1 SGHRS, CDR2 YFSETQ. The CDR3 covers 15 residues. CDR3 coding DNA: TGCGCCAGCAGCACCCAGGGCCCTGAAATCTATGGCTACACCTTC. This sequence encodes CASSTQGPEIYGYTF. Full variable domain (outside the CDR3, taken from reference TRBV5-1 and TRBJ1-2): KAGVTQTPRYLIKTRGQQVTLSCSPISGHRSVSWYQQTPGQGLQFLFEYFSETQRNKGNFPGRFSGRQFSNSRSEMNVSTLELGDSALYLCASSTQGPEIYGYTFGSGTRLTVV.

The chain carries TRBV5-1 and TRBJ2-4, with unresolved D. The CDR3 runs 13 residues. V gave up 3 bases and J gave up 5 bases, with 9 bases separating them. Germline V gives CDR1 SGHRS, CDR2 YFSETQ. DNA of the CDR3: TGCGCCAGCAGCTCCCCTGGGGAAAACATTCAGTACTTC. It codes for CASSSPGENIQYF.

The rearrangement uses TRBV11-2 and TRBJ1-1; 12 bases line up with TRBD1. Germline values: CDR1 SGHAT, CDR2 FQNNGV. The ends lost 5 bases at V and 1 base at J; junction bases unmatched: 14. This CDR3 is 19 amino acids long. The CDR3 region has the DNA TGTGCCAGCAGCCCAAAACCGGGACAGGGGGCCCGGGGGAACACTGAAGCTTTCTTT. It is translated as CASSPKPGQGARGNTEAFF.

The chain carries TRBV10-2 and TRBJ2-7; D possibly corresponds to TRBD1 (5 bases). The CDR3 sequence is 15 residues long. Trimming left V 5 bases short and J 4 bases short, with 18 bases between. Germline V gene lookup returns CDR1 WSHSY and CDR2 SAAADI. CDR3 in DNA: TGCGCCAGCAGTCCCCTTAGGACAAAAAGTTACGAGCAGTACTTC. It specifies CASSPLRTKSYEQYF.

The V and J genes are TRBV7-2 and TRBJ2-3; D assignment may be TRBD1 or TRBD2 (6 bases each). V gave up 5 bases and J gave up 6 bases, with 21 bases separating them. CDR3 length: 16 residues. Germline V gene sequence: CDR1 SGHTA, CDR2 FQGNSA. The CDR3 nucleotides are TGTGCCAGCAGCCGCACCGCCCCGGGGGCTTGGGATACGCAGTATTTT. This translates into CASSRTAPGAWDTQYF.

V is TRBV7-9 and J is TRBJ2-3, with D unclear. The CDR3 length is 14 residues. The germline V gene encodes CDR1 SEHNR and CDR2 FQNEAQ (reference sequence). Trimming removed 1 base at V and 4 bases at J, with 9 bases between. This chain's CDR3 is CASSLDGSSDTQYF. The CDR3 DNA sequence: TGTGCCAGCAGCTTAGACGGGTCCTCAGATACGCAGTATTTT.

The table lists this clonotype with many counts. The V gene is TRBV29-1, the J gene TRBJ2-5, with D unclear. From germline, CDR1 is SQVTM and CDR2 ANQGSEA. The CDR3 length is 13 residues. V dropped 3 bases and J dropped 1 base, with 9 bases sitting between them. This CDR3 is CSVDRLGQETQYF. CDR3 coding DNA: TGCAGCGTTGACAGATTGGGCCAAGAGACCCAGTACTTC.

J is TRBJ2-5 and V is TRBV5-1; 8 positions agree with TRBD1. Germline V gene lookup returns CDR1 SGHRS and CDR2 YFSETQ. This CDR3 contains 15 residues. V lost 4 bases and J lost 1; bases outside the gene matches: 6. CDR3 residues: CASSRLQGGQETQYF. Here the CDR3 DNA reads TGCGCCAGCAGCCGTCTACAGGGGGGCCAAGAGACCCAGTACTTC.

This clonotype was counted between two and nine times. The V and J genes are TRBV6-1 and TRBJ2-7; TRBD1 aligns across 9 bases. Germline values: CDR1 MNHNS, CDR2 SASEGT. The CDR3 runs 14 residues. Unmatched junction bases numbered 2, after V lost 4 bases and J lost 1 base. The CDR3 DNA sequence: TGTGCCAGCAGTGGGGACAGGGTTTCCTACGAGCAGTACTTC. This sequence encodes CASSGDRVSYEQYF.

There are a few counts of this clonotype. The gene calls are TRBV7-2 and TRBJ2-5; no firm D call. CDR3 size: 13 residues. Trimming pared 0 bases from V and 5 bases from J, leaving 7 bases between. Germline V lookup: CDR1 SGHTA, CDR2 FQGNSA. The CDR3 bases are TGTGCCAGCAGCTTAGCGTTTGCGGAGACCCAGTACTTC. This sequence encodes CASSLAFAETQYF.